Listed below are T cell receptor beta chains from one sample, sequenced in a study of CD8 T cells in ankylosing spondylitis. TCRdb itself ran the 5' RACE reads through MiXCR, one entry per CDR3 protein. The sample consists of approximately 550,000 distinct CDR3 sequences, about an eighth of them appearing once. The specimen was blood, either unsorted or a sorted T cell fraction (not recorded which). These receptors were obtained from a male donor with ankylosing spondylitis. The CDR3 runs from the conserved cysteine through the conserved F or W. D genes are given only for firm matches. Expanded clones are given a class, and other clones once, few, many or no size at all.

.,few,TRBV11-2,TRBJ2-7,CASSPVEGSYEQYF,TGTGCCAGCAGCCCAGTAGAGGGTAGCTACGAGCAGTACTTC
TRBD2,.,TRBV3-1,TRBJ2-7,CASSQYGLAGEQYF,TGTGCCAGCAGCCAATACGGACTAGCGGGCGAGCAGTACTTC
TRBD2,few,TRBV7-9,TRBJ2-1,CASSNPPGTSVYNEQFF,TGTGCCAGCAGTAATCCTCCCGGGACTAGCGTCTACAATGAGCAGTTCTTC
.,few,TRBV12-3/TRBV12-4,TRBJ1-6,CASSTRERDSPLHF,TGTGCCAGCAGTACCCGGGAGCGGGATTCACCCCTCCACTTT
.,.,TRBV7-9,TRBJ2-3,CASSLDPGTQYF,TGTGCCAGCAGCTTAGACCCGGGGACGCAGTATTTT
.,.,TRBV20-1,TRBJ1-6,CSAREGERWDSPLHF,TGCAGTGCTAGAGAAGGGGAGCGGTGGGATTCACCCCTCCACTTT
.,few,TRBV6-5,TRBJ1-6,CASSYIGDAPLNSPLHF,TGTGCCAGCAGTTACATTGGGGACGCCCCACTTAATTCACCCCTCCACTTT
.,few,TRBV6-5,TRBJ1-2,CASSARDHGYTF,TGTGCCAGCAGTGCACGGGACCATGGCTACACCTTC
.,.,TRBV3-1,TRBJ2-1,CATSQDAASNNEQFF,TGTGCCACCAGCCAAGACGCGGCCTCGAACAATGAGCAGTTCTTC
.,.,TRBV20-1,TRBJ2-7,CSAPLFRGSYEQYF,TGCAGTGCTCCCCTCTTTCGAGGGAGCTACGAGCAGTACTTC
TRBD1,.,TRBV2,TRBJ1-2,CASNLLPGQGLGGYTF,TGTGCCAGCAATCTTCTACCGGGACAGGGGCTTGGAGGCTACACCTTC
.,.,TRBV6-4,TRBJ2-3,CASSQQGLDTQYF,TGTGCCAGCAGCCAACAAGGATTAGATACGCAGTATTTT
TRBD1,.,TRBV30,TRBJ1-1,CAWRGDSLNTEAFF,TGTGCCTGGAGGGGGGACAGCCTGAACACTGAAGCTTTCTTT
TRBD2,few,TRBV20-1,TRBJ2-3,CSASKGTSGSTDTQYF,TGCAGTGCTAGTAAGGGGACTAGCGGAAGCACAGATACGCAGTATTTT
TRBD2,many,TRBV3-1,TRBJ2-1,CASSQRGGSGTSGEQFF,TGTGCCAGCAGCCAACGGGGCGGGAGTGGTACTTCGGGTGAGCAGTTCTTC
TRBD2,many,TRBV7-8,TRBJ2-7,CASSLPGLAGETVPDEQYF,TGTGCCAGCAGCCTACCGGGACTAGCGGGAGAAACCGTACCCGACGAGCAGTACTTC
TRBD2,few,TRBV7-6,TRBJ2-7,CASSYIRSLADYEQYF,TGTGCCAGCAGCTATATTAGGTCGCTAGCGGACTACGAGCAGTACTTC
.,.,TRBV20-1,TRBJ1-2,CSARQSYGYTF,TGCAGTGCTAGACAATCCTATGGCTACACCTTC
.,few,TRBV2,TRBJ2-1,CASRQRTEGDNEQFF,TGTGCCAGCAGGCAACGGACGGAGGGGGACAATGAGCAGTTCTTC
.,.,TRBV20-1,TRBJ2-5,CSASSVEETQYF,TGCAGTGCTTCCTCGGTCGAGGAGACCCAGTACTTC
.,few,TRBV6-5,TRBJ2-1,CASSYIGDGYNEQFF,TGTGCCAGCAGTTACATCGGGGACGGATACAATGAGCAGTTCTTC
.,many,TRBV5-1,TRBJ2-3,CASSYLTATDTQYF,TGCGCCAGCAGCTACCTGACAGCAACAGATACGCAGTATTTT
TRBD2,.,TRBV11-2,TRBJ2-1,CASSPSRGDQFF,TGTGCCAGCAGCCCCTCCCGGGGGGACCAGTTCTTC
.,.,TRBV3-1,TRBJ1-5,CASSQVASNQPQHF,TGTGCCAGCAGCCAAGTAGCCAGCAATCAGCCCCAGCATTTT
.,few,TRBV20-1,TRBJ2-3,CSARRLYSSTDTQYF,TGCAGTGCTAGAAGGCTATACTCATCGACAGATACGCAGTATTTT
.,.,TRBV4-1,TRBJ1-5,CASSHGFNSNQPQHF,TGCGCCAGCAGCCACGGATTTAATAGCAATCAGCCCCAGCATTTT
TRBD1,few,TRBV20-1,TRBJ1-2,CSVAEPGQGIYGYTF,TGCAGTGTTGCAGAACCGGGACAGGGGATCTATGGCTACACCTTC
TRBD1,few,TRBV27,TRBJ2-7,CASSLLTGTYEQYF,TGTGCCAGCAGTTTATTGACAGGGACCTACGAGCAGTACTTC
.,many,TRBV5-1,TRBJ2-7,CASSLDQNPSYEQYF,TGCGCCAGCAGCCTAGACCAAAATCCCTCCTACGAGCAGTACTTC
TRBD1,.,TRBV16,TRBJ2-7,CASSQWGQGMYEQYF,TGTGCCAGCAGCCAATGGGGACAGGGAATGTACGAGCAGTACTTC
TRBD2,.,TRBV20-1,TRBJ2-3,CSAREAPSGIDTQYF,TGCAGTGCTAGAGAGGCCCCTAGCGGGATAGATACGCAGTATTTT
.,few,TRBV7-9,TRBJ1-2,CAAGGIYGYTF,TGTGCCGCCGGGGGTATCTATGGCTACACCTTC
.,many,TRBV29-1,TRBJ2-1,CSVLETGYNEQFF,TGCAGCGTACTCGAAACAGGATACAATGAGCAGTTCTTC
.,few,TRBV20-1,TRBJ1-5,CSATGPRGDQPQHF,TGCAGTGCCACTGGGCCCAGAGGAGATCAGCCCCAGCATTTT
TRBD1,.,TRBV7-9,TRBJ2-3,CASSTGANTQYF,TGTGCCAGCAGCACAGGGGCAAATACGCAGTATTTT
.,.,TRBV6-2/TRBV6-3,TRBJ2-1,CASRPTVFGQHNEQFF,TGTGCCAGCAGGCCCACGGTGTTCGGCCAGCACAATGAGCAGTTCTTC
.,.,TRBV7-2,TRBJ1-4,CASSIGGGGGEKLFF,TGTGCCAGCAGCATCGGTGGAGGGGGGGGTGAAAAACTGTTTTTT
.,.,TRBV11-2,TRBJ2-5,CASSLIRGVETQYF,TGTGCCAGCAGCTTAATAAGGGGCGTGGAGACCCAGTACTTC
.,.,TRBV12-3/TRBV12-4,TRBJ1-3,CASSLGLGSGNTIYF,TGTGCCAGCAGTCTTGGCCTTGGCTCTGGAAACACCATATATTTT
TRBD1,few,TRBV19,TRBJ2-1,CASGQGIEQFF,TGTGCCAGTGGACAGGGAATTGAGCAGTTCTTC
.,many,TRBV6-1,TRBJ1-2,CASSPKTGPNYGYTF,TGTGCCAGCAGTCCCAAGACCGGACCTAACTATGGCTACACCTTC
TRBD1,few,TRBV3-1,TRBJ1-1,CASSQPRDRAISTEAFF,TGTGCCAGCAGCCAACCCCGGGACAGGGCGATAAGTACTGAAGCTTTCTTT
.,.,TRBV7-8,TRBJ1-2,CASSSQSDGTYYGYTF,TGTGCCAGCAGCTCCCAATCGGACGGCACTTACTATGGCTACACCTTC
.,few,TRBV24-1,TRBJ1-2,CATSDSAIDGYTF,TGTGCCACCAGTGATTCGGCCATCGATGGCTACACCTTC
TRBD1,.,TRBV12-3/TRBV12-4,TRBJ1-2,CASSLGDRPYGYTF,TGTGCCAGCAGTTTAGGGGACAGACCCTATGGCTACACCTTC
.,many,TRBV9,TRBJ2-3,CASSVDSSVGPASDTQYF,TGTGCCAGCAGCGTAGATTCCTCAGTGGGCCCCGCCTCAGATACGCAGTATTTT
TRBD2,few,TRBV11-3,TRBJ2-3,CASSSGLAGVSDTQYF,TGTGCCAGCAGCTCGGGACTAGCGGGAGTATCAGATACGCAGTATTTT
TRBD1,many,TRBV11-1,TRBJ2-4,CASSSIKPQGAERTAKNIQYF,TGTGCCAGCAGCTCTATAAAACCCCAGGGGGCAGAGCGCACAGCCAAAAACATTCAGTACTTC
.,few,TRBV14,TRBJ1-1,CASSPARTEAFF,TGTGCCAGCAGCCCAGCCCGCACTGAAGCTTTCTTT
TRBD2,few,TRBV24-1,TRBJ2-2,CATRRSGANTGELFF,TGTGCCACCAGGAGAAGCGGGGCGAACACCGGGGAGCTGTTTTTT
.,.,TRBV28,TRBJ2-7,CASSLAQTYEQYF,TGTGCCAGCAGTTTAGCTCAGACCTACGAGCAGTACTTC
.,.,TRBV5-6,TRBJ1-5,CASSLGDVPNQPQHF,TGTGCCAGCAGCTTGGGGGACGTCCCCAATCAGCCCCAGCATTTT
.,.,TRBV29-1,TRBJ2-7,CSVVSGGAEQYF,TGCAGCGTTGTGTCCGGGGGCGCCGAGCAGTACTTC
TRBD2,few,TRBV10-1,TRBJ2-3,CASSEPKKGRERVDTQYF,TGCGCCAGCAGTGAGCCAAAAAAAGGGCGGGAGAGGGTAGATACGCAGTATTTT
.,few,TRBV21-1,TRBJ1-1,CASTGTGGVTEAFF,TGTGCCAGCACCGGGACAGGGGGCGTCACTGAAGCTTTCTTT
TRBD1,many,TRBV20-1,TRBJ1-2,CSARTGELYGYTF,TGCAGTGCTCGGACAGGGGAACTTTATGGCTACACCTTC
.,many,TRBV5-1,TRBJ1-4,CASSLFGRQDGKLFF,TGCGCCAGCAGCTTATTCGGAAGACAGGACGGGAAACTGTTTTTT
.,.,TRBV20-1,TRBJ1-5,CSARAYGWGTRGQPQHF,TGCAGTGCTAGAGCGTACGGTTGGGGGACCCGGGGTCAGCCCCAGCATTTT
TRBD1,few,TRBV7-6,TRBJ1-6,CASSRRQGSSYNSPLHF,TGTGCCAGCAGCCGAAGACAGGGGAGCTCCTATAATTCACCCCTCCACTTT
TRBD2,.,TRBV20-1,TRBJ2-3,CSVPSGVTDTQYF,TGCAGTGTCCCTAGCGGGGTCACAGATACGCAGTATTTT